The 10 T cell receptor beta chains given below trace back to one sample, sequenced in a study of cytomegalovirus exposure and HLA in healthy donors. The PCR employed 60 Vbeta primers together with 13 Jbeta primers. Produced via immunoSEQ multiplex PCR; TCRdb's table is partial and in-frame only. The sample holds around 150,000 clones; about 61% are singletons and the top ten take 2% to 2.5%. Sequencing was carried out using PBMCs. The origin of the receptors is a woman aged 40 to 50 in good health and CMV-seronegative.

The J gene is TRBJ1-1, the V gene TRBV5-1; D is perhaps TRBD1 (5 bases). CDR1 is SGHRS and CDR2 is YFSETQ in the germline V gene. V was trimmed by 3 bases and J by 7 bases, leaving 10 bases between them. The CDR3 totals 12 residues. The CDR3 nucleotides are TGCGCCAGCAGCTCACGGGGGGATGAAGCTTTCTTT. Protein product: CASSSRGDEAFF.

The chain is built from TRBV4-2 and TRBJ2-5; 10 bases agree with TRBD2. This CDR3 has 16 residues. Germline assignment: CDR1 LGHNA and CDR2 YNFKEQ. V gave up 2 bases and J gave up 5 bases; unmatched junction bases: 8. The DNA for the CDR3 is TGTGCCAGCAGCCAAACTGGAGGGACTAGCGTTGAGACCCAGTACTTC. Its translation is CASSQTGGTSVETQYF.

This clone was detected only once. This chain joins TRBV19 and TRBJ1-5; TRBD1 matches 10 bases. The CDR3 has 14 amino acids. After removal of 8 bases from V and 6 bases from J, the junction contained 7 bases not matched to a gene. CDR1 and CDR2 from the germline V gene are LNHDA and SQIVND (reference sequence). The CDR3 reads CASSGTGVGQPQHF. The CDR3 DNA reads as TGTGCCAGTTCCGGGACAGGGGTCGGTCAGCCCCAGCATTTT. The complete variable domain, with remaining parts taken from reference TRBV19 and TRBJ1-5, reads DGGITQSPKYLFRKEGQNVTLSCEQNLNHDAMYWYRQDPGQGLRLIYYSQIVNDFQKGDIAEGYSVSREKKESFPLTVTSAQKNPTAFYLCASSGTGVGQPQHFGDGTRLSIL.

This clone was picked up a small number of times. The J gene is TRBJ2-5, the V gene TRBV5-4; 8 bases line up with TRBD2. V shed 0 bases, J shed 4 bases, and the junction held 8 bases outside the gene matches. The CDR3 is 16 residues long. CDR1 is SGHNT, CDR2 YYREEE, per germline (reference sequence). In DNA, the CDR3 is TGTGCCAGCAGCTTGGCCAGGGGTGGACTAGCAGAGACCCAGTACTTC. Encoded protein: CASSLARGGLAETQYF.

The chain has TRBV6-5 and TRBJ1-1; maybe TRBD1 (6 bases). The CDR3 length is 14 residues. Trimming cost V 4 bases and J 5 bases, with 14 bases left between them. Looked up from germline, CDR1 is MNHEY and CDR2 is SVGAGI. The CDR3 DNA reads TGTGCCAGCAGTTTCTCAGAGGGGGGGACTGAAGCTTTCTTT. Translating it yields CASSFSEGGTEAFF.

V gene TRBV5-1 combines with J gene TRBJ2-1, with 12 bases identical to TRBD2. Trimming at V came to 1 base and at J to 8 bases, leaving 4 bases not matched to a gene. Germline CDR1 reads SGHRS; CDR2 reads YFSETQ. The CDR3 covers 15 residues. This CDR3 is CASSLTPSGGDEQFF. For the CDR3, the DNA is TGCGCCAGCAGCTTGACCCCTAGCGGGGGGGATGAGCAGTTCTTC.

V gene TRBV30 combines with J gene TRBJ2-7; tentative D call: TRBD1 (6 bases). Trimming removed 7 bases at V and 3 bases at J, with 10 bases between. CDR3 length: 11 amino acids. Per the germline V gene, CDR1 is GTSNPN and CDR2 is SVGIG (reference sequence). The CDR3 protein is CASTGIYEQYF. The CDR3 region has the DNA TGTGCCTCAACAGGGATCTACGAGCAGTACTTC. Full variable domain (outside the CDR3, taken from reference TRBV30 and TRBJ2-7): SQTIHQWPATLVQPVGSPLSLECTVEGTSNPNLYWYRQAAGRGLQLLFYSVGIGQISSEVPQNLSASRPQDRQFILSSKKLLLSDSGFYLCASTGIYEQYFGPGTRLTVT.

This clone has a handful of counts. The rearrangement links TRBV4-1 to TRBJ2-7; tentatively, D is TRBD2 (6 bases). The CDR3 length is 14 residues. The V and J ends lost 1 base and 4 bases respectively, with 11 bases between them. Germline CDR1 reads MGHRA; CDR2 reads YSYEKL. The CDR3 protein is CASSQGRVGYEQYF. The CDR3 coding sequence is TGCGCCAGCAGCCAAGGGAGGGTAGGGTACGAGCAGTACTTC.

This clone was detected only once. The chain carries TRBV19 and TRBJ1-5; maybe TRBD1 (5 bases). CDR1 is LNHDA and CDR2 is SQIVND in the germline V gene (reference sequence). The CDR3 totals 13 residues. The V end was cut by 6 bases, the J end by 4 bases, with 10 bases between. The CDR3 DNA reads TGTGCCAGTAGGGTGGGGGGTAATCAGCCCCAGCATTTT. This sequence encodes CASRVGGNQPQHF.

V usage is TRBV6-6 and J usage is TRBJ2-7; 7 nucleotides match TRBD2. CDR3 length: 15 residues. Germline V gene sequence: CDR1 MNHNY, CDR2 SVGAGI (reference sequence). J lost 6 bases, V lost 3 bases, and 11 bases had no gene match. In DNA form, the CDR3 reads TGTGCCAGCAGTTATATTGGTGGGGGGGACGGCGAGCAGTACTTC. Its protein product is CASSYIGGGDGEQYF.